The T cell receptor beta chain described here comes from a study of shared clonotypes between healthy human individuals. Broader study findings: With few donors, the genetic and exposure-history diversity represented was limited.

Germline V gene lookup returns CDR1 SGHRS and CDR2 YFSETQ. Trimming removed 0 bases from V and 0 bases from J, with 7 bases in between. CDR3 length: 15 amino acids. The method was immunoSEQ multiplex PCR; TCRdb's version includes in-frame clones alone and lacks a portion of them. Seen here are about 2 million clones, about 94% observed once, and the top ten hold around 1.1%. Terminally differentiated effector memory CD45RA+ cells were left out of the naive CD8 fraction, which was CD45RO-negative and positively selected for CCR7. A note on this clone: Its specificity is not known.

J is TRBJ2-1 and V is TRBV5-1, with no clear D. The specimen sequenced was naive CD8+ T cells sorted from blood. This sequence was found in a man aged 18 to 30 in good health. For the CDR3, the DNA is TGCGCCAGCAGCTTGGACGTGAGCTCCTACAATGAGCAGTTCTTC. It yields the protein CASSLDVSSYNEQFF.